This TCR beta chain was observed in a study of lung T cells in sarcoidosis with Löfgren's syndrome. Regarding the study as a whole: Multiple Löfgren's syndrome patients reportedly shared TRAV12-1 and TRBV2 CDR3 motifs, suggesting public CD4+ TCRs. Paired TRAV12-1/TRBV2 TCRs showed CDR3 homology and preferential pairing.

From germline, CDR1 is MNHEY and CDR2 SVGEGT. The CDR3 is 15 amino acids. V lost 6 bases and J 5 bases, leaving 14 bases between the germline ends. TCRdb independently ran MiXCR on the reads; one entry per CDR3 protein. The sample consists of roughly 2,100 distinct CDR3 sequences, about 21% of them appearing once. Note on this clonotype: Its matching antigen is unknown.

J is TRBJ1-6 and V is TRBV6-2 or TRBV6-3; D uncertain. This clonotype originated in a human donor with sarcoidosis (Löfgren's syndrome or another form), or a control subject (not recorded which). The sequenced material came from CD4+ T cells from bronchoalveolar lavage. The CDR3 DNA is TGTGCCAGCAGCGAACGACGGAACCATAATTCACCCCTCCACTTT. It is translated as CASSERRNHNSPLHF.